The 23 T cell receptor beta chains in this list originate from one sample, sequenced in a study of PD-L1 blockade in urothelial cancer (dated by TCRdb to the late 2010s). Per the publication, the time point label means: pretreatment peripheral blood. The protocol used for the library was the immunoSEQ multiplex PCR assay. This immuneACCESS table, as held by TCRdb, lists in-frame sequences with V and J called but not all clones. Of the missing ones, under half trace to an unresolved V gene in checked studies; the others have no known cause. The sample table holds approximately 45,000 clones, of which approximately 85% were seen once. The ten largest clones represent approximately 1.7% of the sample. This specimen was PBMCs, taken around atezolizumab (anti-PD-L1) treatment. The receptor source for this set is a man aged 45-60 years with urothelial cancer.

DNA for the CDR3: TGTGCCAGCAGAATGACAGGGTCTAGCAATCAGCCCCAGCATTTT. It specifies CASRMTGSSNQPQHF. The V call is TRBV19, the J call TRBJ1-5; 7 nucleotides line up with TRBD1. V trimming: 9 bases; J trimming: 0 bases; junction bases outside the gene matches: 8. The CDR3 loop spans 15 amino acids. Germline V lookup: CDR1 LNHDA, CDR2 SQIVND (reference sequence).

The chain couples TRBV7-8 to TRBJ2-2; 10 bases line up with TRBD2. Germline values: CDR1 SGHVS, CDR2 FQNEAQ. The CDR3 loop spans 16 amino acids. The V segment lost 1 base and the J segment 7 bases; nucleotides outside the gene matches: 6. The CDR3 spells CASSLVSGGAVGELFF. CDR3 nucleotide sequence: TGTGCCAGCAGCTTAGTGAGCGGGGGGGCGGTCGGGGAGCTGTTTTTT.

The chain is built from TRBV9 and TRBJ2-1, with TRBD2 identical over 12 bases. Trimming at V came to 0 bases and at J to 3 bases, leaving 7 bases not matched to a gene. Germline-derived CDR1 and CDR2 are SGDLS and YYNGEE. CDR3 length: 18 residues. CDR3 nucleotides: TGTGCCAGCAGCGTAGCGGGGCGACTAGCGGGAGACTACAATGAGCAGTTCTTC. Its protein is CASSVAGRLAGDYNEQFF.

The CDR3 is CASSSRAGKDTEAFF. CDR3 nucleotides: TGCGCCAGCAGCTCCAGAGCAGGGAAGGACACTGAAGCTTTCTTT. The chain links TRBV5-1 to TRBJ1-1, with D possibly matching TRBD1 (5 bases). There are 15 residues in the CDR3. Per germline, CDR1 SGHRS and CDR2 YFSETQ. The V end lost 3 bases, the J end lost 3 bases, and 15 bases lay between the germline ends.

The chain combines TRBV5-1 with TRBJ1-2; no clear D. Trimming took off 0 bases at V and 7 bases at J, with 16 bases between the two ends. Germline CDR1 SGHRS, CDR2 YFSETQ. The CDR3 loop spans 15 amino acids. CDR3 amino acids: CASSLGQWEEAGYTF. The CDR3 DNA follows: TGCGCCAGCAGCTTGGGGCAATGGGAGGAGGCTGGCTACACCTTC.

The chain joins TRBV6-6 to TRBJ1-4; the D is unclear. Per the germline V gene, CDR1 is MNHNY and CDR2 is SVGAGI (reference sequence). Trimming took off 0 bases at V and 7 bases at J, with 3 bases between the two ends. The length of the CDR3 is 12 residues. The CDR3 spells CASSYSSEKLFF. Written as DNA, the CDR3 is TGTGCCAGCAGTTACTCGAGTGAAAAACTGTTTTTT.

The chain links TRBV9 to TRBJ1-3, with a tentative D call TRBD1 (6 bases). The germline V gene has CDR1 SGDLS and CDR2 YYNGEE. The V and J ends lost 3 bases and 0 bases respectively, with 16 bases between them. The CDR3 has 17 amino acids. CDR3 amino acids: CASSAADSPYSGNTIYF. The CDR3 DNA sequence: TGTGCCAGCAGCGCGGCGGACAGCCCATACTCTGGAAACACCATATATTTT.

J is TRBJ2-7 and V is TRBV6-1, with 9 nucleotides matching TRBD2. V lost 6 bases, J lost 4 bases, and 10 bases stayed unmatched. This CDR3 contains 15 residues. CDR1 and CDR2 from the germline V gene are MNHNS and SASEGT. The CDR3 DNA reads as TGTGCCAGCAGCAAGAGGGCTAGCGGGGATTACGAGCAGTACTTC. Encoded protein: CASSKRASGDYEQYF.

The chain combines TRBV10-3 with TRBJ2-2; 7 bases map to TRBD1. The CDR3 is 15 amino acids. With V trimmed by 10 bases and J by 0 bases, 8 bases remained unmatched. Per the germline V gene, CDR1 is ENHRY and CDR2 is SYGVKD. The CDR3 region has the DNA TGTGCCACGATGCAGGGGGTAGCGAACACCGGGGAGCTGTTTTTT. It translates to CATMQGVANTGELFF.

The CDR3 DNA is TGTGCCAGCAGTTTTGGGGACAGGGCTAATGAAAAACTGTTTTTT. Translating it yields CASSFGDRANEKLFF. The rearrangement links TRBV28 to TRBJ1-4; TRBD1 aligns across 9 bases. This CDR3 comprises 15 residues. V dropped 3 bases and J dropped 3; count of bases not matched to a gene: 2. Germline V lookup: CDR1 MDHEN, CDR2 SYDVKM. The variable domain in full, completed from reference TRBV28 and TRBJ1-4, reads DVKVTQSSRYLVKRTGEKVFLECVQDMDHENMFWYRQDPGLGLRLIYFSYDVKMKEKGDIPEGYSVSREKKERFSLILESASTNQTSMYLCASSFGDRANEKLFFGSGTQLSVL.

This sequence joins TRBV14 and TRBJ2-1, with 9 nucleotides matching TRBD2. This CDR3 has 15 residues. Germline CDR1 SGHDN, CDR2 FVKESK. V gave up 7 bases and J gave up 8 bases; unmatched junction bases: 12. The CDR3 nucleotides read TGTGCCAGCACTTCCCTTAGCGGGAGTAAAGATGAGCAGTTCTTC. It translates to CASTSLSGSKDEQFF.

This clone was recorded only once. The rearrangement uses TRBV19 and TRBJ1-5; D unresolved. The V end lost 7 bases, the J end lost 0 bases, and 16 bases lay between the germline ends. From germline, CDR1 is LNHDA and CDR2 SQIVND (reference sequence). CDR3 size: 16 residues. Here the CDR3 reads CASNIPMTGSNQPQHF. As DNA, the CDR3 is TGTGCCAGTAATATCCCCATGACGGGTAGCAATCAGCCCCAGCATTTT.

The J gene is TRBJ2-7, the V gene TRBV29-1, with TRBD1 identical over 7 bases. V was pared by 4 bases and J by 0 bases, with 3 bases of the junction left unmatched. The CDR3 consists of 13 residues. Germline V gene data show CDR1 as SQVTM and CDR2 as ANQGSEA. CDR3 in amino acids: CSVGRGNSYEQYF. CDR3 sequence (DNA): TGCAGCGTTGGCAGGGGGAACTCCTACGAGCAGTACTTC.

The chain joins TRBV6-5 to TRBJ2-1, with a possible D match to TRBD1 (5 bases). Trimming left V 5 bases short and J 9 bases short, with 17 bases between. Per the germline V gene, CDR1 is MNHEY and CDR2 is SVGAGI. This CDR3 contains 14 residues. The CDR3 is CASSEGKGVVEQFF. Written as DNA, the CDR3 is TGTGCCAGCAGTGAAGGAAAAGGGGTGGTTGAGCAGTTCTTC.

The chain carries TRBV5-6 and TRBJ1-1; D perhaps matches TRBD1 (5 bases). V lost 0 bases and J 0 bases, leaving 9 bases between the germline ends. CDR3 size: 15 residues. Looked up from germline, CDR1 is SGHDT and CDR2 is YYEEEE. The CDR3 protein is CASSLVSGLNTEAFF. DNA of the CDR3: TGTGCCAGCAGCTTGGTCTCAGGGTTGAACACTGAAGCTTTCTTT.

This chain links TRBV19 with TRBJ2-1; 12 bases line up with TRBD2. Germline CDR1 reads LNHDA; CDR2 reads SQIVND (reference sequence). CDR3 length: 17 residues. Germline trimming cut 7 bases from V and 2 bases from J; bases unmatched to any gene: 9. The CDR3 DNA reads as TGTGCCAGTACTTCAGGGACTAGCGGGCATACCTACAATGAGCAGTTCTTC. It codes for CASTSGTSGHTYNEQFF.

The V gene is TRBV7-6, the J gene TRBJ1-4; tentative D call: TRBD1 (5 bases). Per germline, CDR1 SGHVS and CDR2 FNYEAQ. The CDR3 consists of 14 residues. Trimming removed 4 bases at V and 5 bases at J, with 11 bases between. DNA for the CDR3: TGTGCCAGCAGCTCAACCTCAGGGAATGAAAAACTGTTTTTT. Translating it yields CASSSTSGNEKLFF.

This clone has only one observation. The rearrangement joins TRBV2 to TRBJ2-6, with 9 positions matching TRBD1. CDR3 length equals 17 residues. Germline CDR1 SNHLY, CDR2 FYNNEI. Trimming took 5 bases from V and 2 from J; bases not matched to a gene: 7. The CDR3 loop is CASSSGTGRPGANVLTF. CDR3 sequence (DNA): TGTGCCAGCAGTTCCGGGACAGGGCGCCCTGGGGCCAACGTCCTGACTTTC.

The chain recombines TRBV27 with TRBJ1-1; no clear D gene. The V end lost 6 bases, the J end lost 0 bases, and 8 bases lay between the germline ends. Germline CDR1 MNHEY, CDR2 SMNVEV (reference sequence). The CDR3 runs 13 residues. The CDR3 region has the DNA TGTGCCAGCAGGACTAATGTGAACACTGAAGCTTTCTTT. Protein sequence: CASRTNVNTEAFF.

The chain carries TRBV30 and TRBJ2-3, with D perhaps matching TRBD2 (5 bases). V was clipped by 4 bases and J by 1 base, with 12 bases between them. This CDR3 spans 14 amino acids. Germline V gene sequence: CDR1 GTSNPN, CDR2 SVGIG (reference sequence). The CDR3 sequence: CAWTTGLGTDTQYF. CDR3 sequence (DNA): TGTGCCTGGACGACCGGACTCGGCACAGATACGCAGTATTTT.

This CDR3 is CASSLVSGGSRNTGELFF. The CDR3 DNA sequence: TGTGCCAGCAGCTTAGTTAGTGGCGGGAGTCGGAACACCGGGGAGCTGTTTTTT. The genes are TRBV7-8 and TRBJ2-2; 7 nucleotides agree with TRBD2. The CDR3 loop spans 18 amino acids. The germline CDR1 and CDR2 sequences are SGHVS and FQNEAQ. With 1 base clipped from V and 1 base from J, the junction kept 9 bases outside the gene matches.

The chain has TRBV30 and TRBJ2-7, with 8 positions matching TRBD2. The V gene end was trimmed by 2 bases and the J gene end by 6 bases; junction bases not matched to a gene: 9. Per germline, CDR1 GTSNPN and CDR2 SVGIG (reference sequence). CDR3 size: 14 residues. The CDR3 protein is CAWSTGTRGAEQYF. For the CDR3, the DNA is TGTGCCTGGAGTACCGGGACTAGAGGAGCCGAGCAGTACTTC.

V gene TRBV30 combines with J gene TRBJ2-3, with TRBD2 matching 7 bases. CDR3 length equals 15 residues. Germline V CDR1 and CDR2: GTSNPN, SVGIG (reference sequence). With V trimmed by 2 bases and J by 0 bases, 5 bases remained unmatched. CDR3 protein: CAWSPLGGSTDTQYF. DNA for the CDR3: TGTGCCTGGAGTCCCCTCGGGGGGAGCACAGATACGCAGTATTTT.